One and the same sample provided the 22 T cell receptor beta chains below, sequenced in a study of tumor-infiltrating lymphocytes in primary liver carcinoma. The tissue used was unsorted bulk material of roughly 17-33 mg. RNA and DNA were co-extracted from it with the AllPrep DNA/RNA mini kit. Using a constant-region primer together with ProtoScript II reverse transcriptase, TCR beta cDNA was made from roughly 500 ng of total RNA. Amplification in three nested multiplex PCR rounds with slightly modified ARM-PCR gave rise to TCR beta libraries. Investigators reported that the first two PCR rounds, at 9 to 11 cycles each, used TRBV1-TRBV30 forward primers with a C-beta reverse primer. TCRdb ran MiXCR on the multiplex PCR reads and lists one entry per CDR3 protein. Of under 150,000 distinct CDR3 sequences in the sample, nearly 70% are singletons; the top ten hold over 8%. The material sequenced was tumor-adjacent normal liver tissue. These receptors were collected from a woman aged 55-70 years with primary liver carcinoma and hepatitis B virus infection.

The chain combines TRBV28 with TRBJ1-1; D might be TRBD1 (5 bases). The germline CDR1 and CDR2 sequences are MDHEN and SYDVKM. The CDR3 totals 13 residues. The CDR3, as DNA: TGTGTCAGTCGCGGAGGGGTGAACACTGAAGCTTTCTTT. It is translated as CVSRGGVNTEAFF.

This clonotype was found many times. The V gene is TRBV10-1, the J gene TRBJ2-1; TRBD2 matches at 14 bases. The germline gives CDR1 WNHNN, CDR2 SYGVQD (reference sequence). CDR3 length: 15 residues. The V segment lost 5 bases and the J segment 9 bases; nucleotides outside the gene matches: 6. Written as DNA, the CDR3 is TGCGCCAGCAGTCCCGGGACTAGCGGGAGAGGTGAGCAGTTCTTC. Its protein product is CASSPGTSGRGEQFF.

Worth noting for this clonotype: A read error is possible here, since a much larger clone lies one base away. V is TRBV28 and J is TRBJ2-7; weak D call: TRBD2 (7 bases). The CDR3 loop spans 14 amino acids. V lost 5 bases and J lost 1, with 12 bases in between. Germline V gives CDR1 MDHEN, CDR2 SYDVKM. DNA of the CDR3: TGTGCCAGCAGTCGAAAGGGGGGGTCCTACGAGCAGTACTTC. Its protein is CASSRKGGSYEQYF.

Concerning this clonotype itself: At one of its ends the junction is not consistent with the germline gene, which may arise from a read error. The V call is TRBV11-2, the J call TRBJ2-7; D is possibly TRBD2 (5 bases). The CDR3 runs to 15 residues. Germline lookup yields CDR1 SGHAT and CDR2 FQNNGV. CDR3 DNA sequence: TGTGCCAGAAGCTTTAATCGGGGAACCTTCTACGAGAAGTACTTC. Its protein product is CARSFNRGTFYEKYF.

Turning to this clonotype: This may come from a read error, since a much larger clone is one base off. The V and J genes are TRBV11-2 and TRBJ2-3; TRBD2 matches 9 bases. After removal of 5 bases from V and 2 bases from J, the junction contained 14 bases not matched to a gene. The CDR3 has 18 residues. Germline loops: CDR1 SGHAT, CDR2 FQNNGV. The CDR3 DNA reads TGTGCCAGCAGCGAGGCCTCACAGAGACTAGCGGTCACAGATACGCAGTATTTT. The encoded protein is CASSEASQRLAVTDTQYF.

Turning to this clonotype: Given a much more abundant clone one base away, this may be a read error. V gene TRBV25-1 combines with J gene TRBJ2-1; a possible D gene is TRBD2 (6 bases). Germline V gene sequence: CDR1 MGHDK, CDR2 SYGVNS. There are 15 residues in the CDR3. The germline V and J ends were trimmed by 1 base and 8 bases, with 15 bases remaining between them. The CDR3 loop reads CASSELGGTRYEQFF. CDR3 nucleotides: TGTGCCAGCAGTGAATTGGGGGGAACTAGGTATGAGCAGTTCTTC.

Of note for this clonotype: At one boundary the junction diverges from the germline segment, which might be a read error. The chain combines TRBV2 with TRBJ2-5; a weak D match, TRBD2 (5 bases). CDR1 is SNHLY and CDR2 is FYNNEI in the germline V gene. The CDR3 has 12 residues. The CDR3 sequence: CASRETRETQYF. The CDR3 DNA reads TGTGCCAGCCGTGAAACTAGAGAGACCCAGTACTTC.

As regards this clonotype: This could be a read error, since a much larger clone is one nucleotide away. The chain employs TRBV5-4 and TRBJ2-3; D gene ambiguous. The length of the CDR3 is 14 residues. Germline CDR1 and CDR2: SGHNT and YYREEE (reference sequence). As DNA, the CDR3 is TGTGCCAGCAGCTTGGCCGGCGCGGCAGATATGCAGTATTTT. Amino acids: CASSLAGAADMQYF.

Turning to this clonotype: The junction does not match germline at one end; this may be a read error. V is TRBV11-1 and J is TRBJ2-1; TRBD1 might be the D (6 bases). The CDR3 totals 13 residues. Germline V lookup: CDR1 SGHAT, CDR2 FQDESV (reference sequence). The CDR3 DNA sequence: TGTGCCAACAGCCCAAGGACAGCTGGTGAGCAGTTATTC. Amino acids: CANSPRTAGEQLF.

Comments on this clonotype: A much larger clone lies a single base off, so this may be a read error. This is likely a read error, given that the CDR3 carries no conserved phenylalanine or tryptophan at its end. The chain carries TRBV28 and TRBJ2-5; D may be TRBD1 (6 bases). The ends were cut back, 5 bases at V and 2 bases at J, with 15 bases in the middle. The CDR3 sequence is 15 residues long. From germline, CDR1 is MDHEN and CDR2 SYDVKM. The CDR3 spells CASSRTAGPQETQYL. CDR3 nucleotide sequence: TGTGCCAGCAGTCGGACAGCCGGCCCACAAGAGACCCAGTACTTA.

This clonotype was counted a few times. The V and J genes are TRBV24-1 and TRBJ2-1; 10 positions match TRBD2. The CDR3 has 16 residues. The V gene's germline CDR1 is KGHDR and CDR2 SFDVKD. V was pared by 4 bases and J by 4 bases, with 6 bases of the junction left unmatched. DNA for the CDR3: TGTGCCACCAGTGAGGCTAGCGGGGGACCTTACAATGAGCAGTTCTTC. Translation gives CATSEASGGPYNEQFF.

Comment on this clonotype: An end of the junction differs from the germline gene, which may be a read error. The chain joins TRBV28 to TRBJ2-4; tentatively, D is TRBD2 (6 bases). The V gene's germline CDR1 is MDHEN and CDR2 SYDVKM. This CDR3 spans 15 amino acids. CDR3 DNA: TGTACCAGCAGTTTAGGAGGGCTAGCCAAAAACATTCAGTACTTC. Translated: CTSSLGGLAKNIQYF. Combining the CDR3 with reference TRBV28 and TRBJ2-4 gives the whole variable domain DVKVTQSSRYLVKRTGEKVFLECVQDMDHENMFWYRQDPGLGLRLIYFSYDVKMKEKGDIPEGYSVSREKKERFSLILESASTNQTSMYLCTSSLGGLAKNIQYFGAGTRLSVL.

A remark on this clonotype: The conserved final phenylalanine or tryptophan is absent from the CDR3, which likely points to a read error. The chain links TRBV6-6 to TRBJ2-7; 7 bases are shared with TRBD1. Germline assignment: CDR1 MNHNY and CDR2 SVGAGI (reference sequence). This CDR3 region has 14 residues. The V gene end was trimmed by 0 bases and the J gene end by 5 bases; junction bases not matched to a gene: 4. The DNA for the CDR3 is TGTGCCAGCAGTTACTCCACAACAGGGGACGAGCAGTACCTC. Translation gives CASSYSTTGDEQYL.

Notes on this clonotype: Sequence at one end of the junction differs from germline and may be a read error. The genes are TRBV11-2 and TRBJ2-7; 8 bases match TRBD2. Germline V gene sequence: CDR1 SGHAT, CDR2 FQNNGV. The CDR3 is made up of 15 amino acids. CDR3 DNA: TGTGCCGGCAGCTTAGGTAGGGGACTAGTTCCCGAGAAGTACTTC. It yields the protein CAGSLGRGLVPEKYF.

This clonotype was observed at least ten times. The CDR3 DNA sequence: TGTGCCAGCAGTTCGCCGACAGAGAGCACAGATACGCAGTATTTT. This sequence encodes CASSSPTESTDTQYF. The genes are TRBV28 and TRBJ2-3; the D gene is possibly TRBD1 (5 bases). Per germline, CDR1 MDHEN and CDR2 SYDVKM. The CDR3 extends over 15 amino acids. The V end was cut by 4 bases, the J end by 0 bases, with 11 bases between.

This chain uses TRBV4-2 with TRBJ2-1, with a tentative D call TRBD2 (6 bases). Germline V gene lookup returns CDR1 LGHNA and CDR2 YNFKEQ. The CDR3 length is 15 residues. The V end lost 2 bases, the J end lost 8 bases, and 16 bases lay between the germline ends. In DNA, the CDR3 is TGTGCCAGCAGCCAAAAGGGGCAGGGAGGATATGAGCAGTTCTTC. Amino acids: CASSQKGQGGYEQFF.

With regard to this clonotype: This could be a read error, since a much larger clone is one nucleotide away. Given the absence of the conserved phenylalanine or tryptophan at the CDR3 end, a read error is likely. The chain links TRBV5-1 to TRBJ2-1; TRBD1 is a possible D gene (6 bases). Germline loops: CDR1 SGHRS, CDR2 YFSETQ. V dropped 0 bases and J dropped 3 bases, with 7 bases sitting between them. The CDR3 has 14 amino acids. The CDR3 is CASSLGGGYNEQFS. Written as DNA, the CDR3 is TGCGCCAGCAGCTTGGGAGGGGGCTACAATGAGCAGTTCTCC.

Concerning this clonotype: Because it lacks the conserved phenylalanine or tryptophan at the end, this CDR3 is likely a read error. The gene calls are TRBV11-2 and TRBJ2-5; maybe TRBD2 (5 bases). Trimming stripped 0 bases from V and 10 bases from J, with 12 bases between. In germline, CDR1 is SGHAT, CDR2 FQNNGV. CDR3 size: 13 residues. Here the CDR3 reads CASSLERAEVQYS. CDR3 coding DNA: TGTGCCAGCAGCTTAGAACGGGCGGAGGTCCAGTACTCC.

The table lists this clonotype with many counts. CDR3 protein: CASSLDVYGYTF. DNA for the CDR3: TGTGCCAGCAGTTTGGACGTTTATGGCTACACCTTC. The chain recombines TRBV28 with TRBJ1-2; D not certain. Trimming left V 3 bases short and J 5 bases short, with 7 bases between. CDR1 is MDHEN and CDR2 is SYDVKM in the germline V gene. The CDR3 has 12 amino acids.

This clonotype has just one count. The rearrangement joins TRBV12-3 or TRBV12-4 to TRBJ2-7; possible D gene TRBD2, 5 bases. V lost 9 bases to trimming and J lost 0 bases, with 18 bases between them. The CDR3 consists of 15 residues. The CDR3, as DNA: TGTGCCAGTTGTGCCTCCGGACTTGGCTCCTACGAGCAGTACTTC. Translated, it gives CASCASGLGSYEQYF.

The chain has TRBV11-1 and TRBJ2-1; D is perhaps TRBD2 (6 bases). The CDR3 has 12 amino acids. The V end lost 4 bases, the J end lost 16 bases, and 17 bases lay between the germline ends. Per the germline V gene, CDR1 is SGHAT and CDR2 is FQDESV (reference sequence). The CDR3 loop reads CASSSKAGEQFF. The DNA of the CDR3 is TGTGCCAGCAGCTCCAAAGCGGGTGAACAATTCTTC.

For this clonotype: This may stem from a read error, because a much larger clone lies one nucleotide away. V gene TRBV5-4 combines with J gene TRBJ2-5, with D perhaps assigned TRBD1 or TRBD2 (7 bases each). Per germline, CDR1 SGHNT and CDR2 YYREEE (reference sequence). This CDR3 has 14 residues. The chain's CDR3 is CAGSPRGGQETQYF. CDR3 nucleotide sequence: TGTGCCGGCAGCCCCAGGGGGGGACAAGAGACCCAGTACTTC.